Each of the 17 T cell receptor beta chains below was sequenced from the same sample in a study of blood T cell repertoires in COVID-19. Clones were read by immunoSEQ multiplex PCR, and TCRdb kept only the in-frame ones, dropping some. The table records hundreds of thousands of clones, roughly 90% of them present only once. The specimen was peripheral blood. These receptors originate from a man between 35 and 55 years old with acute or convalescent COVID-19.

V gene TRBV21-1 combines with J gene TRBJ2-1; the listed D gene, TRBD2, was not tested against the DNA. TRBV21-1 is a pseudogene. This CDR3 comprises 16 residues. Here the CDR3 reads CASSPPGLTEDNEQFF. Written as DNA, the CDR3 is TGTGCCAGCAGCCCTCCCGGACTAACGGAAGACAATGAGCAGTTCTTC.

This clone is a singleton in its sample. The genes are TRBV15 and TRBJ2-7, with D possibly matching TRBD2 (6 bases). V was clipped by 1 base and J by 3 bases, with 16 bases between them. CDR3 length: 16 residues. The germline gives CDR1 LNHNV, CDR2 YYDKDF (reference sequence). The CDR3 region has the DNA TGTGCCACCAGCAGAGTAGGGACTCCCGTAGGCTACGAGCAGTACTTC. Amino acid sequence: CATSRVGTPVGYEQYF.

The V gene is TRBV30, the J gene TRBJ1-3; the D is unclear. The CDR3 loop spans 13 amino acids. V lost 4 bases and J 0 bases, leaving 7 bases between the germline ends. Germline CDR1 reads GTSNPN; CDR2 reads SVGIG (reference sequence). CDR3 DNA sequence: TGTGCCTGGAAGCGGGTCTCTGGAAACACCATATATTTT. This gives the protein CAWKRVSGNTIYF.

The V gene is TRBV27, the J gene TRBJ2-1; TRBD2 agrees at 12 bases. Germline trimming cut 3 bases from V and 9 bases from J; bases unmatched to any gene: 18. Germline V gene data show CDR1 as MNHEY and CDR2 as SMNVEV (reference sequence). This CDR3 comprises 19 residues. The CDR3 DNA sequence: TGTGCCAGCAGTTTTCTGACTAGCGGGAGCGAAAAGAAACGGGGTGAGCAGTTCTTC. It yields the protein CASSFLTSGSEKKRGEQFF.

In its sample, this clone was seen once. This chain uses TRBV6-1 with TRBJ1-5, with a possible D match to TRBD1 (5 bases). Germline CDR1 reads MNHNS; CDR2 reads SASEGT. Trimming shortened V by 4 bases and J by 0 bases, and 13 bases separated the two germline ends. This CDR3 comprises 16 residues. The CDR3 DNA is TGTGCCAGCAGTGCCACCTGGACACTTAGCAATCAGCCCCAGCATTTT. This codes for CASSATWTLSNQPQHF.

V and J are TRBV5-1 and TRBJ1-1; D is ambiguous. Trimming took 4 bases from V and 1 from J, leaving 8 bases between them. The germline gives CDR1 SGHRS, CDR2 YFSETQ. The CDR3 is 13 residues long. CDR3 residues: CASSLQRNTEAFF. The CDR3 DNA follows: TGCGCCAGCAGCCTACAGAGGAACACTGAAGCTTTCTTT.

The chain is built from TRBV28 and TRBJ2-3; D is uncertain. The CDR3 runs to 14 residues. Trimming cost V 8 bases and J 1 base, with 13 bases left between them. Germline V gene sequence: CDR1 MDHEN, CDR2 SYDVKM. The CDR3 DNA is TGTGCCAGCTCGCGGTCCTTGGGCACAGATACGCAGTATTTT. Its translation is CASSRSLGTDTQYF.

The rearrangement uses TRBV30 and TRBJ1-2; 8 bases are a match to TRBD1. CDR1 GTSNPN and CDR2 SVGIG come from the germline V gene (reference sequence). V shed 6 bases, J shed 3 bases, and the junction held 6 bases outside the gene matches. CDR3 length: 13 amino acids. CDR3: CACQRTGHYGYTF. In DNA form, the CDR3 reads TGTGCCTGTCAGCGGACAGGGCACTATGGCTACACCTTC.

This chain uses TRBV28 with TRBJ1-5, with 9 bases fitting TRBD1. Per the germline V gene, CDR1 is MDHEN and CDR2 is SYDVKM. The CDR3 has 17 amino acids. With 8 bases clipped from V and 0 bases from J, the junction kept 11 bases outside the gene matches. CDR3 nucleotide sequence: TGTGCCAGCCGAACTGCCGGGACAGGGTATAGCAATCAGCCCCAGCATTTT. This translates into CASRTAGTGYSNQPQHF. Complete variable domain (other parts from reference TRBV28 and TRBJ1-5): DVKVTQSSRYLVKRTGEKVFLECVQDMDHENMFWYRQDPGLGLRLIYFSYDVKMKEKGDIPEGYSVSREKKERFSLILESASTNQTSMYLCASRTAGTGYSNQPQHFGDGTRLSIL.

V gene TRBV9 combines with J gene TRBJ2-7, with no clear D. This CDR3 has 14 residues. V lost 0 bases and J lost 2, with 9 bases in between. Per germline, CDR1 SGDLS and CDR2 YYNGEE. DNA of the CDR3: TGTGCCAGCAGCGTAGGGGCAGAGCCCTACGAGCAGTACTTC. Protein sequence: CASSVGAEPYEQYF.

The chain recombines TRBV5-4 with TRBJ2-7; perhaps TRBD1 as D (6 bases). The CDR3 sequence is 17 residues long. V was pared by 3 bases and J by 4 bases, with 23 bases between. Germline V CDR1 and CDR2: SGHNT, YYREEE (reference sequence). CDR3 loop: CASSSGTRAPSKYEQYF. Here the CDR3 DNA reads TGTGCCAGCAGCTCCGGGACAAGGGCCCCATCAAAGTACGAGCAGTACTTC.

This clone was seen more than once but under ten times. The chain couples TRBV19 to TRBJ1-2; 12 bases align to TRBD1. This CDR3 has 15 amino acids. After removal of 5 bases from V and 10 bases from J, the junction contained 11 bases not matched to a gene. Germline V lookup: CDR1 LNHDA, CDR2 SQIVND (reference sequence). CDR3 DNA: TGTGCCAGTAGTTCCCCGGGACAGGGGGCGCGCGACTACACCTTC. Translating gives CASSSPGQGARDYTF.

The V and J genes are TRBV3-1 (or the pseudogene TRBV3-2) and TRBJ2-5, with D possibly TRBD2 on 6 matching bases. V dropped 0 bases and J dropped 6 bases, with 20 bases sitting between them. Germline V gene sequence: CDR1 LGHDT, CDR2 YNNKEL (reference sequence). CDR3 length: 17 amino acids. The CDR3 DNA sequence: TGTGCCAGCAGCCAAGATAGGGCTAGCGAGCCCTTTAAGACCCAGTACTTC. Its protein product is CASSQDRASEPFKTQYF.

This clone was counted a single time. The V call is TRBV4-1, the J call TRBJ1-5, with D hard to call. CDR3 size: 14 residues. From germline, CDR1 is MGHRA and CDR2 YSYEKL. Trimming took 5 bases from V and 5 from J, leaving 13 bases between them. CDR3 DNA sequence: TGCGCCAGCAGCAAGGCGAGGCTCGATCAGCCCCAGCATTTT. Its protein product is CASSKARLDQPQHF.

The CDR3 sequence: CASSEATRNRGTQETQYF. The CDR3 region has the DNA TGTGCCAGCAGTGAAGCAACTCGTAACAGGGGGACCCAAGAGACCCAGTACTTC. V gene TRBV25-1 combines with J gene TRBJ2-5; 8 positions match TRBD1. Trimming at V came to 2 bases and at J to 1 base, leaving 12 bases not matched to a gene. CDR1 and CDR2 from the germline V gene are MGHDK and SYGVNS. The CDR3 sequence is 18 residues long.

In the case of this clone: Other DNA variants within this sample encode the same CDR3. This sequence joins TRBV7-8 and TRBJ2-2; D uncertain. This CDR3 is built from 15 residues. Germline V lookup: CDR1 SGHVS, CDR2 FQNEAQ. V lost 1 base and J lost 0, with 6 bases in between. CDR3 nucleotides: TGTGCCAGCAGCTTAGTCTCGGCGAACACCGGGGAGCTGTTTTTT. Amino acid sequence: CASSLVSANTGELFF.

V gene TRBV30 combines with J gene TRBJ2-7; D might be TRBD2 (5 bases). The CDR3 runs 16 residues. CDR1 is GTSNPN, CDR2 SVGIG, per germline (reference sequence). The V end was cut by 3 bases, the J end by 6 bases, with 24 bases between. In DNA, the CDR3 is TGTGCCTGGAGCCTTACCCGGGCGGAGGCCTTCGTCGAGCAGTACTTC. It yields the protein CAWSLTRAEAFVEQYF.